These 10 T cell receptor beta chains came from one sample sequenced in a study of CXCR3-negative and CXCR3-positive naive CD8 T cells. Study results and limitations: Hydrophobicity was higher for TRB CDR3s found in CXCR3-positive naive cells than in CXCR3-negative naive cells.

The authors prepared UMI-labeled TRB cDNA libraries by 5' RACE. TCRdb re-called the 5' RACE reads and gives one entry per CDR3 protein, without DNA. The sample spans about 98,000 distinct CDR3 sequences; the ten largest clones claim less than 1%. Antigens for these TCRs are unknown. Sequencing was done on a sample of naive CXCR3+ CD8+ T cells from blood. Subset described: CD45RO-CCR7+CD27+CD95- naive CD8+ T cells expressing CXCR3 (TNR3+). Receptors were obtained from a human donor in good health. Some clones in this sample may be carry-over from other donors' samples.

This chain links TRBV14 with TRBJ1-2; TCRdb proposes TRBD1, but this gene call is untestable without DNA. This CDR3 contains 11 residues. CDR1 and CDR2 from the germline V gene are SGHDN and FVKESK. CDR3 sequence: CASTPRGGYTF.

The chain uses TRBV24-1 and TRBJ2-7; the TCRdb D gene call, TRBD2, has no DNA to confirm it. The CDR3 runs 18 residues. Germline V lookup: CDR1 KGHDR, CDR2 SFDVKD. The CDR3 region is CATSATTGLAGGTYEQYF.

The chain carries TRBV15 and TRBJ2-3; with no DNA, the TCRdb D assignment of TRBD1 cannot be verified. Germline V gene data show CDR1 as LNHNV and CDR2 as YYDKDF (reference sequence). The CDR3 is 13 amino acids. The CDR3 spells CATSTGGVDTQYF.

The V gene is TRBV20-1, the J gene TRBJ1-2; the D call from TCRdb, TRBD1, cannot be confirmed without DNA. Per germline, CDR1 DFQATT and CDR2 SNEGSKA (reference sequence). This CDR3 is built from 14 residues. The CDR3: CSATLTQGRNGYTF.

CDR3 sequence reads: CASSPSPGNTQYF. This chain links TRBV19 with TRBJ2-3; with no DNA, the TCRdb D assignment of TRBD1 cannot be verified. Germline loops: CDR1 LNHDA, CDR2 SQIVND (reference sequence). This CDR3 is built from 13 residues.

The chain couples TRBV20-1 to TRBJ1-1; TCRdb lists TRBD1, though no DNA is available to test this call. CDR3 length: 13 amino acids. Germline assignment: CDR1 DFQATT and CDR2 SNEGSKA (reference sequence). The CDR3 reads CSATRTENTEAFF.

The chain recombines TRBV20-1 with TRBJ1-2; TCRdb returns TRBD1, unconfirmable since there is no DNA. Per the germline V gene, CDR1 is DFQATT and CDR2 is SNEGSKA (reference sequence). The CDR3 spans 13 residues. CDR3: CSAHGQGAVGYTF.

The chain uses TRBV6-2 or TRBV6-3 and TRBJ2-3; with no DNA, the TCRdb D assignment of TRBD1 cannot be verified. The CDR3 has 14 amino acids. Germline V gene sequence: CDR1 MNHEY, CDR2 SVGEGT. The CDR3 here is CASTPGGATDTQYF.

The rearrangement joins TRBV28 to TRBJ2-1; TCRdb calls TRBD1, which cannot be checked without DNA. The CDR3 sequence is 15 residues long. Germline V gives CDR1 MDHEN, CDR2 SYDVKM. The chain's CDR3 is CASSLPGTLYNEQFF.

The J gene is TRBJ1-4, the V gene TRBV7-6. The CDR3 totals 18 residues. Germline loops: CDR1 SGHVS, CDR2 FNYEAQ. The CDR3 reads CASSLEEGPPATNEKLFF.